This passage covers 26 T cell receptor beta chains from one sample sequenced in a study of spatial heterogeneity in lung cancer. TCRdb recomputed calls from the 5' RACE reads with MiXCR, one row per CDR3 protein. This table holds roughly 3,000 distinct CDR3 sequences, 9.8% found once. The time point here: sample taken at primary tumor resection. Sequencing was performed on normal lung tissue next to the tumor, taken at surgery. The origin of the receptors is a male donor with early-stage non-small cell lung cancer.

By share, this clonotype counts as medium-sized (0.01 to 0.1%). The chain employs TRBV7-2 and TRBJ2-3, with D perhaps TRBD1 (5 bases). Germline CDR1 reads SGHTA; CDR2 reads FQGNSA. This CDR3 spans 12 amino acids. Trimming stripped 5 bases from V and 10 bases from J, with 13 bases between. The CDR3 region has the DNA TGTGCCAGCAGCCCCCTGGAAGGGGCGCAGTATTTT. As protein: CASSPLEGAQYF.

As to this clonotype: This may arise from a read error, as a much more abundant clone is one base away. The chain uses TRBV12-3 or TRBV12-4 and TRBJ1-2; TRBD1 is a possible D gene (6 bases). The V end lost 5 bases, the J end lost 4 bases, and 11 bases lay between the germline ends. CDR3 length: 13 amino acids. The CDR3 DNA is TGTGCCAGCAGTCTGGGACACCTCTATGGCTACACCTTC. Amino acids: CASSLGHLYGYTF.

With respect to this clonotype: This may stem from a read error, because a much larger clone lies one nucleotide away. CDR3 region: CASSKRGSLNEQFF. The CDR3 DNA sequence: TGTGCCAGCAGTAAACGCGGGAGCCTTAATGAGCAGTTCTTC. The J gene is TRBJ2-1, the V gene TRBV7-6; the match to TRBD2 covers 7 bases. CDR1 and CDR2 (germline): SGHVS, FNYEAQ. The length of the CDR3 is 14 residues. V lost 6 bases and J lost 7; bases outside the gene matches: 9.

This clonotype is medium-sized. The CDR3 DNA is TGTGCCAGCAGCCCCCATGGTAGCTCCTCTCTCTACGAGCAGTACTTC. Amino acid sequence: CASSPHGSSSLYEQYF. The V and J genes are TRBV11-2 and TRBJ2-7; D gene unclear. Germline assignment: CDR1 SGHAT and CDR2 FQNNGV. V was trimmed by 5 bases and J by 3 bases, leaving 20 bases between them. The CDR3 extends over 16 amino acids.

This clonotype was recorded many times. The genes are TRBV2 and TRBJ2-3; 9 bases agree with TRBD1. The trim removed 5 bases at V and 4 bases at J, leaving 13 bases unmatched. Germline CDR1 is SNHLY and CDR2 is FYNNEI. This CDR3 is built from 17 residues. CDR3 in DNA: TGTGCCAGCAGTCCACCCCGACAGGGGGTTAGTGCAGATACGCAGTATTTT. Translating it yields CASSPPRQGVSADTQYF.

This clonotype is categorized as medium-sized. The J gene is TRBJ1-2, the V gene TRBV10-2; the D is unclear. Germline V CDR1 and CDR2: WSHSY, SAAADI. V was cut by 4 bases and J by 2 bases, with 11 bases left in between. This CDR3 has 14 amino acids. The CDR3 sequence: CASSGVTVNYGYTF. CDR3 DNA: TGCGCCAGCAGTGGGGTCACAGTAAACTATGGCTACACCTTC.

Sample share makes this clonotype medium-sized. The V and J genes are TRBV14 and TRBJ2-3; no clear D. The CDR3 length is 15 residues. Germline CDR1 SGHDN, CDR2 FVKESK. Trimming removed 4 bases at V and 0 bases at J, with 11 bases between. In DNA, the CDR3 is TGTGCCAGCAGCCGCTTAGGACCTAGCACAGATACGCAGTATTTT. This codes for CASSRLGPSTDTQYF.

V gene TRBV4-2 combines with J gene TRBJ1-5, with TRBD1 matching over 8 bases. The CDR3 contains 15 residues. Germline CDR1 and CDR2: LGHNA and YNFKEQ. J gave up 5 bases and V 4 bases, and 7 bases lay outside the gene matches. CDR3 sequence: CASSPWGQVHQPQHF. For the CDR3, the DNA is TGTGCCAGCAGCCCCTGGGGACAGGTACATCAGCCCCAGCATTTT.

There are many counts of this clonotype. The V call is TRBV10-2, the J call TRBJ1-1, with a tentative D call TRBD1 (6 bases). V gave up 8 bases and J gave up 5 bases, with 18 bases separating them. Per the germline V gene, CDR1 is WSHSY and CDR2 is SAAADI. The CDR3 is 14 residues long. In DNA form, the CDR3 reads TGCGCCAGCGGAGGGCAAGCCAGGGGAACTGAAGCTTTCTTT. Translating it yields CASGGQARGTEAFF.

Ten or more counts support this clonotype. The chain links TRBV7-9 to TRBJ2-5, with 7 bases fitting TRBD2. Germline assignment: CDR1 SEHNR and CDR2 FQNEAQ (reference sequence). CDR3 size: 14 residues. With 3 bases clipped from V and 7 bases from J, the junction kept 8 bases outside the gene matches. CDR3 protein: CASSFLLAARTQYF. For the CDR3, the DNA is TGTGCCAGCAGCTTCCTGCTAGCGGCCCGGACCCAGTACTTC.

The chain combines TRBV12-3 or TRBV12-4 with TRBJ2-3; no clear D. The germline V and J ends were trimmed by 4 bases and 6 bases, with 11 bases remaining between them. This CDR3 has 13 amino acids. The DNA of the CDR3 is TGTGCCAGCAGTTCGATGATGGGGGATACGCAGTATTTT. Translation gives CASSSMMGDTQYF.

The gene calls are TRBV12-3 or TRBV12-4 and TRBJ1-1; TRBD1 matches at 10 bases. The V and J ends lost 3 bases and 5 bases, in that order; junction bases with no gene match: 0. The CDR3 length is 13 residues. The CDR3 reads CASSLDRGTEAFF. For the CDR3, the DNA is TGTGCCAGCAGTTTGGACAGGGGGACTGAAGCTTTCTTT.

By proportion, this clonotype is medium-sized. The J gene is TRBJ1-1, the V gene TRBV5-1; 8 bases align to TRBD1. Losses at the gene ends were 2 bases for V and 5 bases for J; bases not matched to a gene: 5. This CDR3 comprises 14 residues. Germline V gene data show CDR1 as SGHRS and CDR2 as YFSETQ. The CDR3 loop is CASSFLDRETEAFF. CDR3 bases: TGCGCCAGCAGCTTTCTGGACAGGGAAACTGAAGCTTTCTTT.

This clonotype occurred many times. The rearrangement links TRBV6-2 or TRBV6-3 to TRBJ2-7; no clear D gene. The V end lost 6 bases, the J end lost 3 bases, and 18 bases lay between the germline ends. The CDR3 is 15 residues long. Germline V gene lookup returns CDR1 MNHEY and CDR2 SVGEGT. The CDR3 loop reads CASRSPRAYNYEQYF. For the CDR3, the DNA is TGTGCCAGCAGGAGCCCCCGGGCCTATAACTACGAGCAGTACTTC.

This clonotype is medium-sized. The J gene is TRBJ2-7, the V gene TRBV6-5; either TRBD1 or TRBD2 may supply D (5 bases each). V was pared by 2 bases and J by 0 bases, with 11 bases between. The CDR3 runs 15 residues. Germline lookup yields CDR1 MNHEY and CDR2 SVGAGI. CDR3 sequence: CASSYRDEGSYEQYF. In nucleotides, the CDR3 is TGTGCCAGCAGTTACCGGGACGAAGGCTCCTACGAGCAGTACTTC.

This clonotype counts as medium-sized. V is TRBV18 and J is TRBJ2-3; tentatively, D is TRBD2 (5 bases). Germline-derived CDR1 and CDR2 are KGHSH and LQKENI. CDR3 size: 15 residues. Between the trimmed V and J ends, which lost 4 bases and 1 base, there was a span of 12 bases. The CDR3 protein is CASSLGVARTDTQYF. Written as DNA, the CDR3 is TGTGCCAGCTCACTCGGGGTAGCCCGCACAGATACGCAGTATTTT.

The rearrangement joins TRBV24-1 to TRBJ2-1; 8 bases are shared with TRBD1. Germline V gene sequence: CDR1 KGHDR, CDR2 SFDVKD. The CDR3 has 18 amino acids. The V and J ends lost 1 base and 3 bases, in that order; junction bases with no gene match: 10. Here the CDR3 DNA reads TGTGCCACCAGTGATTTAAATTCGGAGACAGGGGACTACAATGAGCAGTTCTTC. It translates to CATSDLNSETGDYNEQFF.

This clonotype was picked up a small number of times. The chain recombines TRBV19 with TRBJ1-5, with a possible D match to TRBD1 (5 bases). Per the germline V gene, CDR1 is LNHDA and CDR2 is SQIVND (reference sequence). V was shortened by 10 bases and J by 7 bases, with 17 bases between the two germline ends. The CDR3 totals 13 residues. The CDR3, as DNA: TGTGCCATGCGGGGGGAGGGTTTGCAGCCCCAGCATTTT. Translating it yields CAMRGEGLQPQHF.

This clonotype is medium-sized within its sample. CDR3 amino acids: CASSFGGGGTDTYNEQFF. The CDR3 DNA sequence: TGCGCCAGCAGTTTTGGCGGGGGAGGGACAGATACCTACAATGAGCAGTTCTTC. The V call is TRBV5-1, the J call TRBJ2-1; D could derive from TRBD1 or TRBD2 (7 bases each). The germline gives CDR1 SGHRS, CDR2 YFSETQ. The CDR3 runs to 18 residues. Deletions cut 5 bases from V and 2 bases from J, with 23 bases between.

Within the sample, this clonotype is medium-sized. V gene TRBV6-2 or TRBV6-3 combines with J gene TRBJ2-7, with D perhaps matching TRBD2 (5 bases). V lost 8 bases and J 6 bases, leaving 14 bases between the germline ends. Germline assignment: CDR1 MNHEY and CDR2 SVGEGT. The CDR3 length is 12 residues. The CDR3: CASREGKGEQYF. CDR3 in DNA: TGTGCCAGCCGTGAGGGAAAGGGCGAGCAGTACTTC.

This clonotype was seen repeatedly, ten times or more. One end of the junction is discordant with germline, which a read error may explain. The chain is built from TRBV6-2 or TRBV6-3 and TRBJ2-1; possible D gene TRBD2, 7 bases. In germline, CDR1 is MNHEY, CDR2 SVGEGT. The CDR3 has 13 amino acids. The CDR3 loop reads CASSFSMGGGPLF. The CDR3 nucleotides are TGTGCCAGCAGTTTTAGTATGGGGGGGGGCCCCCTCTTC.

This clonotype was seen ten or more times. CDR3 protein: CASSLWRSGSGSQYF. CDR3 nucleotides: TGCGCCAGCAGCTTGTGGAGAAGCGGGAGTGGGTCGCAGTATTTT. V is TRBV5-1 and J is TRBJ2-3, with 8 bases aligning to TRBD2. Germline V lookup: CDR1 SGHRS, CDR2 YFSETQ. CDR3 length: 15 residues. Trimming cost V 1 base and J 10 bases; bases outside gene matches: 11.

In its sample, this clonotype ranks as medium-sized. The J gene is TRBJ1-6, the V gene TRBV5-4, with D tentatively TRBD1 (6 bases). Germline V CDR1 and CDR2: SGHNT, YYREEE (reference sequence). Between the trimmed V and J ends, which lost 5 bases and 7 bases, there was a span of 10 bases. The CDR3 has 13 residues. As DNA, the CDR3 is TGTGCCAGCAGGGGGAGGGGGAATTCACCCCTCCACTTT. As protein: CASRGRGNSPLHF.

This chain links TRBV28 with TRBJ2-3; tentatively, D is TRBD1 or TRBD2 (6 bases each). The V and J ends lost 10 bases and 2 bases respectively, with 22 bases between them. Germline CDR1 reads MDHEN; CDR2 reads SYDVKM. The CDR3 loop spans 16 amino acids. CDR3 loop: CAMALGGLFVTDTQYF. Written as DNA, the CDR3 is TGTGCCATGGCCCTCGGGGGCCTTTTCGTCACAGATACGCAGTATTTT.

The CDR3 sequence: CAISKQGARANYGYTF. CDR3 nucleotide sequence: TGTGCCATCAGCAAACAGGGGGCCCGAGCTAACTATGGCTACACCTTC. The chain couples TRBV10-3 to TRBJ1-2; TRBD1 aligns across 9 bases. The CDR3 runs to 16 residues. The junction had 8 bases not matched to a gene; V was cut back by 6 bases and J by 0 bases. Germline V CDR1 and CDR2: ENHRY, SYGVKD.

By sample share, this clonotype is medium-sized (0.01 to 0.1%). This chain uses TRBV29-1 with TRBJ2-1, with 8 bases aligning to TRBD2. CDR1 and CDR2 (germline): SQVTM, ANQGSEA. With 4 bases clipped from V and 4 bases from J, the junction kept 9 bases outside the gene matches. The CDR3 length is 15 residues. The CDR3 region has the DNA TGCAGCGTTGGCGGTAATAGCGGGGCTTACAATGAGCAGTTCTTC. Its translation: CSVGGNSGAYNEQFF.